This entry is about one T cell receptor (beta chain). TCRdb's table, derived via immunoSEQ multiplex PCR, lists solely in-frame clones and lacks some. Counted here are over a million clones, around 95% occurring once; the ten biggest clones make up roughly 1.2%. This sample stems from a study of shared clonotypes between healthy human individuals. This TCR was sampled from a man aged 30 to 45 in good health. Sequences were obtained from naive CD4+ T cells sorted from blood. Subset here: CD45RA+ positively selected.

The CDR3 reads CASRVVGGTEAFF. CDR3 bases: TGTGCCAGTAGGGTAGTGGGTGGGACTGAAGCTTTCTTT. The V gene is TRBV19, the J gene TRBJ1-1, with D unclear. The CDR3 sequence is 13 residues long. Germline assignment: CDR1 LNHDA and CDR2 SQIVND (reference sequence). V lost 6 bases and J 5 bases, leaving 13 bases between the germline ends.